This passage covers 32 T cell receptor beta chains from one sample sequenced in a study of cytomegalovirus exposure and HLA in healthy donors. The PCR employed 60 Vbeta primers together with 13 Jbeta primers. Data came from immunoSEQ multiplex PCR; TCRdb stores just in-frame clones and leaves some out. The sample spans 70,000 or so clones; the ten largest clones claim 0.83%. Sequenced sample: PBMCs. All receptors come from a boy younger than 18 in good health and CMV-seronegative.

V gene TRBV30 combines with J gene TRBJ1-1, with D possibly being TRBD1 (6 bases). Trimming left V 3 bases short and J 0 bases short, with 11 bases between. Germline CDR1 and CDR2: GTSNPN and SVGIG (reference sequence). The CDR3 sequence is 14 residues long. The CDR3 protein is CAWSPGQMNTEAFF. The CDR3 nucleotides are TGTGCCTGGAGCCCTGGACAGATGAACACTGAAGCTTTCTTT.

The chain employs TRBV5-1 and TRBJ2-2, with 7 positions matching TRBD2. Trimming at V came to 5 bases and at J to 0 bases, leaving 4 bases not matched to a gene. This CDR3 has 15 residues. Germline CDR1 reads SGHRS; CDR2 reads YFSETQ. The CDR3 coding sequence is TGCGCCAGCAGGGGGAGCGGGGCGAACACCGGGGAGCTGTTTTTT. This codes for CASRGSGANTGELFF.

Here the CDR3 DNA reads TGTGCCAGTAACAATATTCATACAGGGGTCGACCAGCCCCAGCATTTT. Residues: CASNNIHTGVDQPQHF. This rearrangement joins TRBV19 to TRBJ1-5; 7 nucleotides line up with TRBD1. Looked up from germline, CDR1 is LNHDA and CDR2 is SQIVND (reference sequence). J gave up 7 bases and V 7 bases, and 16 bases lay outside the gene matches. CDR3 length equals 16 residues.

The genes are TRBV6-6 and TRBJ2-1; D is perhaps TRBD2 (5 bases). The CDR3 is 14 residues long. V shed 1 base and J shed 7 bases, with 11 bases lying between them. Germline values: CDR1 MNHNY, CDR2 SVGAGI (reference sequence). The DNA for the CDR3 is TGTGCCAGCAGTTACTTCGCGGGCGGGAATGAGCAGTTCTTC. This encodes CASSYFAGGNEQFF.

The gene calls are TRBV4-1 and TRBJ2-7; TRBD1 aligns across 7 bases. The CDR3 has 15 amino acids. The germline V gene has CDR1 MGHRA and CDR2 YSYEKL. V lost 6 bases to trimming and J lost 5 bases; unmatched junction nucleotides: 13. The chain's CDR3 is CASRDLRGRSDEQYF. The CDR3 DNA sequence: TGCGCCAGCAGGGACCTTAGGGGGCGTAGTGACGAGCAGTACTTC.

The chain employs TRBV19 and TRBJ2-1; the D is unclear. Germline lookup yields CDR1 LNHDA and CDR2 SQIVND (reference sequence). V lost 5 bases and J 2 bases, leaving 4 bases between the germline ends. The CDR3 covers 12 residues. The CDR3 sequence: CASSATYNEQFF. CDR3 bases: TGTGCCAGTAGTGCGACCTACAATGAGCAGTTCTTC.

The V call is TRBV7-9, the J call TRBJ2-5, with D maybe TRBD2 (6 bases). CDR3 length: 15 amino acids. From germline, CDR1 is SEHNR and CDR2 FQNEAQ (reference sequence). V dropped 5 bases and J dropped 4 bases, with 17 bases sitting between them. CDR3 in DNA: TGTGCCAGCAGCCCGTTTGGCGGGGTAGGAGAGACCCAGTACTTC. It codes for CASSPFGGVGETQYF.

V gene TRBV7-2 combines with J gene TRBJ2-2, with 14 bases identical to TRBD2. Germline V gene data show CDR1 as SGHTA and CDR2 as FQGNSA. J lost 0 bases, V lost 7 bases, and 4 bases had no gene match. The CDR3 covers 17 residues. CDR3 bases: TGTGCCAGCACCCGGACTAGCGGGGGGCCGAACACCGGGGAGCTGTTTTTT. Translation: CASTRTSGGPNTGELFF.

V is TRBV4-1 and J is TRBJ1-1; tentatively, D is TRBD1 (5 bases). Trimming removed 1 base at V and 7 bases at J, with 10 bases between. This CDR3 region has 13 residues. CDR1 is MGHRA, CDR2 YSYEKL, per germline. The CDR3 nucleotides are TGCGCCAGCAGCCAAGTAGGGGCGCGTGAAGCTTTCTTT. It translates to CASSQVGAREAFF.

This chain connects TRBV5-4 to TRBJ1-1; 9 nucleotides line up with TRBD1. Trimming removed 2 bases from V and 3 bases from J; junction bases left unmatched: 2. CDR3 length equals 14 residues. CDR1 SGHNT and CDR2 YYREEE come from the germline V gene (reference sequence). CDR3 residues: CASSFDRGDTEAFF. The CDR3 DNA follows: TGTGCCAGCAGCTTCGACAGGGGGGACACTGAAGCTTTCTTT.

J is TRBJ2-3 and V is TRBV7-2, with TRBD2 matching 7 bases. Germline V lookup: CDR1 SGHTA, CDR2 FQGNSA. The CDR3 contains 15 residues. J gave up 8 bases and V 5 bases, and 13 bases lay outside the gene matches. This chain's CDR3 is CASSQVAGEGSTQYF. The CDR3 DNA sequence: TGTGCCAGCAGCCAAGTGGCGGGGGAGGGGAGTACGCAGTATTTT.

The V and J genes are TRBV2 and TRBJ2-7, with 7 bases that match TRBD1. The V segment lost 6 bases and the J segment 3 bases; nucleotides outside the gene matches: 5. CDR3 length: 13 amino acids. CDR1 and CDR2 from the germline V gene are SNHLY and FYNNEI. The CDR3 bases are TGTGCCAGCAGCCTCGGGACAGACTACGAGCAGTACTTC. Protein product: CASSLGTDYEQYF.

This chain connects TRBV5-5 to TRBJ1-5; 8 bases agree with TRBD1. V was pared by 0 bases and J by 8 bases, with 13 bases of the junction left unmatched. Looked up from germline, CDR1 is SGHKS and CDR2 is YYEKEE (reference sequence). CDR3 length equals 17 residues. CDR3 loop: CASSLDRYRGRLEPQHF. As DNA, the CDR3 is TGTGCCAGCAGCTTGGATCGGTACAGGGGGAGATTAGAGCCCCAGCATTTT.

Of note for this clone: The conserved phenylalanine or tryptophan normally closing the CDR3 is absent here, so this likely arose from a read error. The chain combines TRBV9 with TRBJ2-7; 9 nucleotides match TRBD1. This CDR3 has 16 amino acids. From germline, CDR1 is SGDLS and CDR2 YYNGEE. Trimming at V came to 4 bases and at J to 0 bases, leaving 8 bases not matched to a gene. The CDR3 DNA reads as TGTGCCAGCAGCACCGGACAGGGGACGATCTCCTACGAGCAGTACCTC. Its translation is CASSTGQGTISYEQYL.

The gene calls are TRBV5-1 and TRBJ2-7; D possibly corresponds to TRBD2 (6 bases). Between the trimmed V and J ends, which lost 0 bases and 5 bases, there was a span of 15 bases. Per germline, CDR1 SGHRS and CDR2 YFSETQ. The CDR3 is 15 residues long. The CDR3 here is CASSLEQGGVNEQYF. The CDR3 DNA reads TGCGCCAGCAGCTTGGAGCAGGGAGGTGTTAACGAGCAGTACTTC.

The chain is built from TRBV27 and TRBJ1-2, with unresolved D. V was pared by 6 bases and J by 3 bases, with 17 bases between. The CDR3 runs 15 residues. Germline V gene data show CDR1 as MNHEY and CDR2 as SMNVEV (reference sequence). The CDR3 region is CASRPGGKQDYGYTF. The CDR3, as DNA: TGTGCCAGCAGACCCGGAGGAAAGCAGGACTATGGCTACACCTTC.

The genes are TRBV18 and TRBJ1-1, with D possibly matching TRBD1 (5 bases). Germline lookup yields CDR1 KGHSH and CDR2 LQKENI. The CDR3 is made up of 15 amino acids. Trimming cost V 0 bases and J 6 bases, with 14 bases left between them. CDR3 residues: CASSPPAGPSAEAFF. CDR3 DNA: TGTGCCAGCTCACCACCGGCAGGGCCAAGCGCTGAAGCTTTCTTT.

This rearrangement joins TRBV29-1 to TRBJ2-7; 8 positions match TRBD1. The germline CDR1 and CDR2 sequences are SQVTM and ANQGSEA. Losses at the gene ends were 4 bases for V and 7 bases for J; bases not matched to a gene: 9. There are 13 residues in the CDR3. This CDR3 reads CSVGRSDRGEQYF. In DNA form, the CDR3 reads TGCAGCGTTGGAAGGAGTGACAGGGGTGAGCAGTACTTC.

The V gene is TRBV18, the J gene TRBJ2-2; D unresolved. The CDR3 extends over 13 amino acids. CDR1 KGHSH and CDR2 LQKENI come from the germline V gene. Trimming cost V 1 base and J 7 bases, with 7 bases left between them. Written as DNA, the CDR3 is TGTGCCAGCTCACCACGGTCGGTCGGGGAGCTGTTTTTT. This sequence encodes CASSPRSVGELFF.

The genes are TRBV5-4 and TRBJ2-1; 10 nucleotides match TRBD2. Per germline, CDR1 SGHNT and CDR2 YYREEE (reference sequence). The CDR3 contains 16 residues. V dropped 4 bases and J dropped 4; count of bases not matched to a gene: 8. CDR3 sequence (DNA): TGTGCCAGCAGCCGTCCAAGGACTAGCGGTTACAATGAGCAGTTCTTC. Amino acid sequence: CASSRPRTSGYNEQFF.

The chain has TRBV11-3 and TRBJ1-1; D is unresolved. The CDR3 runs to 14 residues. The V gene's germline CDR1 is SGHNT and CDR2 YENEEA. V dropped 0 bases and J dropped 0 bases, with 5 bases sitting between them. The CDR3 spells CASSLDSMNTEAFF. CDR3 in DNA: TGTGCCAGCAGCTTAGATAGTATGAACACTGAAGCTTTCTTT.

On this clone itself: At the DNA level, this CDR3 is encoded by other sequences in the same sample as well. The CDR3 DNA is TGCGCCAGCAGCCAGAGGGCCCTAAATAGCAATCAGCCCCAGCATTTT. Its translation: CASSQRALNSNQPQHF. The chain employs TRBV4-1 and TRBJ1-5, with D unclear. V lost 3 bases and J 0 bases, leaving 12 bases between the germline ends. The germline CDR1 and CDR2 sequences are MGHRA and YSYEKL. The CDR3 has 16 residues.

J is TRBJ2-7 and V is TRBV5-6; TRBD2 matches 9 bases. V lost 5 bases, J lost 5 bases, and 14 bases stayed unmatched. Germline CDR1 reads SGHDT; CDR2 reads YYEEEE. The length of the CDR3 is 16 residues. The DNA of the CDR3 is TGTGCCAGCAGTAGCCCCGTGGGCGGGAGGGTCGACGAGCAGTACTTC. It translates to CASSSPVGGRVDEQYF.

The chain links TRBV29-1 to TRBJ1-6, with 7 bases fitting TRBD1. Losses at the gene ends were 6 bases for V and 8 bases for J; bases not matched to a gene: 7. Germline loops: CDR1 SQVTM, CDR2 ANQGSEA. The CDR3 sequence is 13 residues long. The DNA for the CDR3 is TGCAGCGTCGGGGACAGACGGGATTCACCCCTCCACTTT. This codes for CSVGDRRDSPLHF.

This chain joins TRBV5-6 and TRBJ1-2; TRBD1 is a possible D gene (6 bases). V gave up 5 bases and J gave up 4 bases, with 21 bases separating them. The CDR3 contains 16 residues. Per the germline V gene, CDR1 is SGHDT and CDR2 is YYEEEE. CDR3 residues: CASRDLNREFSYGYTF. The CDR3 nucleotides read TGTGCCAGCAGGGATCTCAACAGGGAATTTTCCTATGGCTACACCTTC. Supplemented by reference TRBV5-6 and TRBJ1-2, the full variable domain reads DAGVTQSPTHLIKTRGQQVTLRCSPKSGHDTVSWYQQALGQGPQFIFQYYEEEERQRGNFPDRFSGHQFPNYSSELNVNALLLGDSALYLCASRDLNREFSYGYTFGSGTRLTVV.

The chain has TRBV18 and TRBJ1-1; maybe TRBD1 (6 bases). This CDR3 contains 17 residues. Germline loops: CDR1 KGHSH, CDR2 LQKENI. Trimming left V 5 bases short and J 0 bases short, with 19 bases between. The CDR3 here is CASSSSLGGALNTEAFF. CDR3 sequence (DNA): TGTGCCAGCTCATCCTCCCTGGGGGGGGCCTTGAACACTGAAGCTTTCTTT.

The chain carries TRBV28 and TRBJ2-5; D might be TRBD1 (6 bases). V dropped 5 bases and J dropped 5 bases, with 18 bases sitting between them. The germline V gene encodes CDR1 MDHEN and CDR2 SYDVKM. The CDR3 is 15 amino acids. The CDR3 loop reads CASSQGRTGMETQYF. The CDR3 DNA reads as TGTGCCAGCAGTCAAGGAAGAACAGGGATGGAGACCCAGTACTTC.

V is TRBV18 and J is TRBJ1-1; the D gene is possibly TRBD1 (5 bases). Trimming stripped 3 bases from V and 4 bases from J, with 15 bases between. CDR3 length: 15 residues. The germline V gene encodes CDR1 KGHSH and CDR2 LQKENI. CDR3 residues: CASSPSTTGGTEAFF. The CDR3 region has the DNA TGTGCCAGCTCACCCTCCACCACAGGCGGCACTGAAGCTTTCTTT.

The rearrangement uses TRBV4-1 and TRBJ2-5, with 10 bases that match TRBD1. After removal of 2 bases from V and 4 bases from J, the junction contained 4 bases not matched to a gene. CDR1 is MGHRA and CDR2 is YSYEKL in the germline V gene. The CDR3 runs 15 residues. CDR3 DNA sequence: TGCGCCAGCAGCCAAACCGGGACAGGGGTAGAGACCCAGTACTTC. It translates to CASSQTGTGVETQYF.

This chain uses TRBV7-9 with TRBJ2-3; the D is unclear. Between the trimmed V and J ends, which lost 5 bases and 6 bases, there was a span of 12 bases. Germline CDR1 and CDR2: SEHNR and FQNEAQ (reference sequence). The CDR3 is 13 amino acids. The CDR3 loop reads CASSEAAVDTQYF. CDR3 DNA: TGTGCCAGCAGCGAGGCGGCGGTGGATACGCAGTATTTT.

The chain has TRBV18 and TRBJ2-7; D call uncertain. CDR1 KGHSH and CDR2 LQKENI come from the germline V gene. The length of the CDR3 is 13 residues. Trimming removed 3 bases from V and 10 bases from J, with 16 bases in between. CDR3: CASSPNEPSEQYF. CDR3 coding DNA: TGTGCCAGCTCACCTAATGAGCCTTCCGAACAGTACTTC.

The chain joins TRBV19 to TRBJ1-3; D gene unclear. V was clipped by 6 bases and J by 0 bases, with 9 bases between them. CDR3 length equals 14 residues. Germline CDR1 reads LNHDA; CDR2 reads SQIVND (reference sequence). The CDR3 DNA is TGTGCCAGTAGGCTTGTGAGCTCTGGAAACACCATATATTTT. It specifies CASRLVSSGNTIYF.